Following are 9 T cell receptor beta chains from one sample sequenced in a study of cytomegalovirus exposure and HLA in healthy donors. PCR used 60 Vbeta primers and 13 Jbeta primers. Clones were read by immunoSEQ multiplex PCR, and TCRdb kept only the in-frame ones, dropping some. The top ten clones hold more than 15% of a sample with about 40,000 clones, around three fifths of them seen once. Sequences were obtained from PBMCs. The receptors were gathered from a man aged 45-65 years in good health and CMV-seropositive.

The table lists this clone with a few counts. The CDR3 here is CASSLGSLKNIQYF. The CDR3 DNA follows: TGTGCCAGCAGCTTAGGTTCCCTCAAAAACATTCAGTACTTC. The genes are TRBV7-7 and TRBJ2-4; D is ambiguous. This CDR3 has 14 residues. Germline CDR1 is SSHAT and CDR2 is FNYEAQ (reference sequence). V was clipped by 1 base and J by 3 bases, with 7 bases between them. Complete variable domain (other parts from reference TRBV7-7 and TRBJ2-4): GAGVSQSPRYKVTKRGQDVTLRCDPISSHATLYWYQQALGQGPEFLTYFNYEAQPDKSGLPSDRFSAERPEGSISTLTIQRTEQRDSAMYRCASSLGSLKNIQYFGAGTRLSVL.

The V and J genes are TRBV11-2 and TRBJ2-7; the match to TRBD1 covers 9 bases. The germline V gene has CDR1 SGHAT and CDR2 FQNNGV. CDR3 length: 16 amino acids. The V gene end was trimmed by 0 bases and the J gene end by 4 bases; junction bases not matched to a gene: 7. CDR3 amino acids: CASSLDPGQGSYEQYF. In DNA form, the CDR3 reads TGTGCCAGCAGCTTAGATCCAGGACAGGGGTCGTACGAGCAGTACTTC.

The chain uses TRBV10-3 and TRBJ2-1; 8 bases are a match to TRBD1. V gave up 6 bases and J gave up 0 bases; unmatched junction bases: 7. CDR3 length: 16 residues. The germline gives CDR1 ENHRY, CDR2 SYGVKD. The CDR3 loop reads CAISFSGGRSYNEQFF. The CDR3 DNA reads TGTGCCATCAGCTTCTCAGGGGGCCGCTCCTACAATGAGCAGTTCTTC.

The J gene is TRBJ1-2, the V gene TRBV25-1; no clear D. The CDR3 consists of 13 residues. Germline V gives CDR1 MGHDK, CDR2 SYGVNS. V lost 0 bases, J lost 6 bases, and 8 bases lay in between. The CDR3 reads CASSEYIADGYTF. As DNA, the CDR3 is TGTGCCAGCAGTGAATATATCGCGGATGGCTACACCTTC.

This clone occurred a few times. This chain connects TRBV5-1 to TRBJ2-1, with TRBD2 as a possible D gene (6 bases). Per germline, CDR1 SGHRS and CDR2 YFSETQ. Trimming pared 6 bases from V and 0 bases from J, leaving 13 bases between. The CDR3 runs to 15 residues. This chain's CDR3 is CASNPSVSSYNEQFF. DNA of the CDR3: TGCGCCAGCAACCCTAGCGTGAGCTCCTACAATGAGCAGTTCTTC. Supplemented by reference TRBV5-1 and TRBJ2-1, the full variable domain reads KAGVTQTPRYLIKTRGQQVTLSCSPISGHRSVSWYQQTPGQGLQFLFEYFSETQRNKGNFPGRFSGRQFSNSRSEMNVSTLELGDSALYLCASNPSVSSYNEQFFGPGTRLTVL.

This clone was seen a few times. The rearrangement joins TRBV25-1 to TRBJ1-5; D unclear. CDR1 is MGHDK and CDR2 is SYGVNS in the germline V gene. The CDR3 sequence is 14 residues long. The V end was cut by 2 bases, the J end by 3 bases, with 8 bases between. This CDR3 is CASSEVGPNQPQHF. The CDR3 coding sequence is TGTGCCAGCAGTGAAGTGGGCCCCAATCAGCCCCAGCATTTT. Complete variable domain (other parts from reference TRBV25-1 and TRBJ1-5): EADIYQTPRYLVIGTGKKITLECSQTMGHDKMYWYQQDPGMELHLIHYSYGVNSTEKGDLSSESTVSRIRTEHFPLTLESARPSHTSQYLCASSEVGPNQPQHFGDGTRLSIL.

This chain joins TRBV7-9 and TRBJ1-2, with a possible D match to TRBD1 (5 bases). There are 14 residues in the CDR3. Per germline, CDR1 SEHNR and CDR2 FQNEAQ (reference sequence). Trimming cost V 1 base and J 6 bases, with 12 bases left between them. The CDR3 sequence is CASSLDGGLNGYTF. In DNA form, the CDR3 reads TGTGCCAGCAGCTTAGACGGGGGGTTGAATGGCTACACCTTC.

The genes are TRBV25-1 and TRBJ1-2, with TRBD1 as a possible D gene (6 bases). Germline V gene data show CDR1 as MGHDK and CDR2 as SYGVNS. V gave up 3 bases and J gave up 8 bases, with 16 bases separating them. The CDR3 sequence is 14 residues long. CDR3 bases: TGTGCCAGCAGTGACCTTCGGAACAGGGCCGGCTACACCTTC. Translating gives CASSDLRNRAGYTF.

J is TRBJ1-5 and V is TRBV9; D may be TRBD1 (6 bases). CDR3 size: 14 residues. Between the trimmed V and J ends, which lost 4 bases and 7 bases, there was a span of 15 bases. Germline assignment: CDR1 SGDLS and CDR2 YYNGEE. The CDR3 here is CASSPGGAYQPQHF. The CDR3 DNA reads as TGTGCCAGCAGCCCCGGGGGGGCATACCAGCCCCAGCATTTT.